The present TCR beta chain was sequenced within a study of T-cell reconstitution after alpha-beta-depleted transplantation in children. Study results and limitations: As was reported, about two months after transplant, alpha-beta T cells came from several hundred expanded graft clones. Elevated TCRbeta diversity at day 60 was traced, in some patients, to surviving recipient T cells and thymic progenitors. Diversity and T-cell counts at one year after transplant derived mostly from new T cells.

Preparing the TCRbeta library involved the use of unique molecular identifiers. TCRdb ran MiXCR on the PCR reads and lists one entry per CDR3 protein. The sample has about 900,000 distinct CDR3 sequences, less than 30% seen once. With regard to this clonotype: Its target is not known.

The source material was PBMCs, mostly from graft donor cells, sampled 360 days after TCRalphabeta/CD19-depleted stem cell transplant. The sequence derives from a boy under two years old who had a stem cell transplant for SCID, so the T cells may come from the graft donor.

DNA for the CDR3: TGTGCCAGCAGTGACCCTGGACAGCCCTCCTACGAGCAGTACTTC. As protein: CASSDPGQPSYEQYF. The V and J genes are TRBV25-1 and TRBJ2-7, with D possibly being TRBD1 (6 bases). With 3 bases removed from V and 0 bases from J, the gap between germline ends came to 12 bases. The CDR3 extends over 15 amino acids. Per the germline V gene, CDR1 is MGHDK and CDR2 is SYGVNS.